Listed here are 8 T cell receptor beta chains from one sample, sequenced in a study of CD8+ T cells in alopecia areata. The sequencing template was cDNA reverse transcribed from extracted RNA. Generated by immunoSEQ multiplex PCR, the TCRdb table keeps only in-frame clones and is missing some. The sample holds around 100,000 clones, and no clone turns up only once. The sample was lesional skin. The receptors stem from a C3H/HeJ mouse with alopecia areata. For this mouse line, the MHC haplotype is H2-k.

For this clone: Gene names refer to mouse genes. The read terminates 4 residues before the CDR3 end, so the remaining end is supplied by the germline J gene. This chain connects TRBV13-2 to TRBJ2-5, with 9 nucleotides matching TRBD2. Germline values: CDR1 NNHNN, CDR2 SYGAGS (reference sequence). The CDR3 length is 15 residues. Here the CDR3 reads CASGEINWGEDTQYF. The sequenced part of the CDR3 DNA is TGTGCCAGCGGTGAGATCAACTGGGGGGAAGAC.

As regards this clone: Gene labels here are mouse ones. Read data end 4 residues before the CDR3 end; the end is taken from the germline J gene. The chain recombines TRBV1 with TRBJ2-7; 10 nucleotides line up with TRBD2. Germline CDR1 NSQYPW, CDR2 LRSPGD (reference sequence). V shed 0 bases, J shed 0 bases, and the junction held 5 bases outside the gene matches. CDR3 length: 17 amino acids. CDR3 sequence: CTCSAETGGPSSYEQYF. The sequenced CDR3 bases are TGCACCTGCAGTGCAGAGACTGGGGGGCCTAGCTCCTAT.

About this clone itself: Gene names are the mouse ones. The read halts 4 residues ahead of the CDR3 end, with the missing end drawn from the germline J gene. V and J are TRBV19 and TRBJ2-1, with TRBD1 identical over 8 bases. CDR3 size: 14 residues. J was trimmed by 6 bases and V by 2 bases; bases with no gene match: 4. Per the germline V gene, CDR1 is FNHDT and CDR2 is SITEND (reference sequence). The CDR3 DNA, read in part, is TGTGCCAGCAGTATGTTGGACAGGGTTGCT. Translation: CASSMLDRVA. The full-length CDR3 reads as CASSMLDRVAEQFF. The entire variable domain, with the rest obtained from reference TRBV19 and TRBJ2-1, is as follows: GGIITQTPKFLIGQEGQKLTLKCQQNFNHDTMYWYRQDSGKGLRLIYYSITENDLQKGDLSEGYDASREKKSSFSLTVTSAQKNEMAVFLCASSMLDRVAEQFFGPGTRLTVL.

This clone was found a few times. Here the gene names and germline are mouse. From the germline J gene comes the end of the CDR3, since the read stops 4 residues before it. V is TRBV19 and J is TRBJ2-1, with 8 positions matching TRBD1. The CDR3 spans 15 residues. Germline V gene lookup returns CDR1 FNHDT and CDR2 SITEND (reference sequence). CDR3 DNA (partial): TGTGCCAGCAGTATAGTCGGACAGGGAGGGGCT. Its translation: CASSIVGQGGA. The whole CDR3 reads CASSIVGQGGAEQFF.

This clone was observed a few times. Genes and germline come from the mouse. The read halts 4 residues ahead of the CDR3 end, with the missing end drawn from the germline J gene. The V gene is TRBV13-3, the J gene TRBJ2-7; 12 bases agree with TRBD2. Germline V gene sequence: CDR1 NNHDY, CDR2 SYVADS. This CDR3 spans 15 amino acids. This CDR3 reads CASSPGLGGEYEQYF. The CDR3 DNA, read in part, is TGTGCCAGCAGTCCAGGACTGGGGGGGGAGTAT.

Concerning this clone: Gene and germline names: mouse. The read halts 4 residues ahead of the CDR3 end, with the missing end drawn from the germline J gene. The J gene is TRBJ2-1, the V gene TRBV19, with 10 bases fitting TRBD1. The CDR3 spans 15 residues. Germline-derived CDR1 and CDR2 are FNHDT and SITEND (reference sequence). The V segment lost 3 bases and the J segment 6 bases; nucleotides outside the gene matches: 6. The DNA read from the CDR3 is TGTGCCAGCAGTAACCGGGACAGGGGTTCTGCT. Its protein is CASSNRDRGSA. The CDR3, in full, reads CASSNRDRGSAEQFF.

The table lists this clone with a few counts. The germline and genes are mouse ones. The CDR3 region is CASSAPGLGTSQNTLYF. The sequenced CDR3 bases are TGTGCCAGCAGTGCCCCGGGACTGGGGACTAGTCAAAAC. The chain joins TRBV13-3 to TRBJ2-4; 10 bases agree with TRBD2. The read finishes 4 residues shy of the CDR3 end, and the germline J gene is used to complete it. V lost 3 bases and J lost 0; bases outside the gene matches: 7. The CDR3 loop spans 17 amino acids. In germline, CDR1 is NNHDY, CDR2 SYVADS.

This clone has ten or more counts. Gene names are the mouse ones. The chain's CDR3 is CTCSADWGVSYEQYF. The sequenced part of the CDR3 DNA is TGCACCTGCAGTGCGGACTGGGGGGTATCCTAT. The V gene is TRBV1, the J gene TRBJ2-7; TRBD2 matches at 11 bases. The read stops 4 residues short of the end of the CDR3; the missing end is completed from the germline J gene. Germline trimming cut 3 bases from V and 1 base from J; bases unmatched to any gene: 2. Germline V CDR1 and CDR2: NSQYPW, LRSPGD (reference sequence). The CDR3 has 15 residues.